This T cell receptor (beta chain) was found in a study of control samples from healthy donors and cancer patients. After removal of 5 bases from V and 7 bases from J, the junction contained 3 bases not matched to a gene. Germline V gene sequence: CDR1 LNHNV, CDR2 YYDKDF (reference sequence). The CDR3 has 14 residues. Sequencing used immunoSEQ multiplex PCR; TCRdb keeps in-frame clones, though not all of them. The table lists around 92,000 clones, around 80% of them singletons, with roughly 2% in the top ten. For this clone: Other DNA sequences in this specimen translate into the identical CDR3.

The genes are TRBV15 and TRBJ1-5; TRBD1 matches at 12 bases. Sample: blood. The receptor was isolated from a man between 60 and 75 years old in good health. The CDR3 protein is CATSGTGGIQPQHF. DNA of the CDR3: TGTGCCACCAGCGGGACAGGGGGCATCCAGCCCCAGCATTTT.